This T cell receptor beta chain originates from a study of cytomegalovirus exposure and HLA in healthy donors. The V and J ends lost 0 bases and 0 bases respectively, with 10 bases between them. The CDR3 sequence is 16 residues long. Germline values: CDR1 MGHRA, CDR2 YSYEKL. With regard to this clone: Its antigen is not known.

Profiled with immunoSEQ multiplex PCR; TCRdb holds only in-frame clones, not every one. The sample includes 200,000 to 250,000 clones, roughly 87% seen only once; the top ten take approximately 2%. Findings and limits, study-wide: The study labeled 150 to 200 TCR beta chains cytomegalovirus-associated. There were some public TCRs occurring in many donors, but most TCR sequences were rare. High sensitivity and specificity were reportedly achieved when the classifier diagnosed cytomegalovirus status.

The source material was PBMCs. The sequence was obtained from a woman under 30 in good health and CMV-seropositive. The chain recombines TRBV4-1 with TRBJ2-3; D not certain. The chain's CDR3 is CASSQEWALSTDTQYF. For the CDR3, the DNA is TGCGCCAGCAGCCAAGAATGGGCCCTTAGCACAGATACGCAGTATTTT.